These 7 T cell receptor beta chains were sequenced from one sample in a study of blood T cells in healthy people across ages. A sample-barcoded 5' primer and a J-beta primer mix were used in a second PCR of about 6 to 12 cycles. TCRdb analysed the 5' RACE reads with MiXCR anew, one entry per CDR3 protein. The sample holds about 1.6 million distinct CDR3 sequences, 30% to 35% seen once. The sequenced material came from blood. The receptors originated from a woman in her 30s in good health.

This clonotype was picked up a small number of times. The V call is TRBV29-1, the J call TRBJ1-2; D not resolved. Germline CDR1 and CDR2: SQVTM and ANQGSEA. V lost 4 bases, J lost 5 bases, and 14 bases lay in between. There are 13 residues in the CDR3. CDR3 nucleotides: TGCAGCGTTGTAGACCCCGCCCAATATGGCTACACCTTC. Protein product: CSVVDPAQYGYTF.

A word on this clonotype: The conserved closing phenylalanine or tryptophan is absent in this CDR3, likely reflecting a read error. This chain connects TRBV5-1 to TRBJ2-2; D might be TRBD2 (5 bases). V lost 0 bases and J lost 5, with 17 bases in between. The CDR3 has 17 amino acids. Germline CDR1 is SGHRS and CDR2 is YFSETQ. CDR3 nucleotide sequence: TGCGCCAGCAGCTTGGACGTCGTACGGGGATTGACCGGGGAGCTGTTTTGT. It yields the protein CASSLDVVRGLTGELFC.

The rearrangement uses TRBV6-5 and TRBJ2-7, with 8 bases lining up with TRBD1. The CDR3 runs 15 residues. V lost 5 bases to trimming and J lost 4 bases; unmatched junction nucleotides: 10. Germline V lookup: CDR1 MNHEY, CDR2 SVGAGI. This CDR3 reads CASSGTGGASYEQYF. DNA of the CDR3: TGTGCCAGCAGTGGAACAGGGGGAGCCTCGTACGAGCAGTACTTC.

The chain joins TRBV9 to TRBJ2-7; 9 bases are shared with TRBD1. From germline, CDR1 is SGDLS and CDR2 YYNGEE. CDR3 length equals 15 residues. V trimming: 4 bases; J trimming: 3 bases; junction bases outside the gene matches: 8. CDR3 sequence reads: CASSLQTGGIYEQYF. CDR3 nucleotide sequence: TGTGCCAGCAGCTTGCAGACAGGGGGAATCTACGAGCAGTACTTC.

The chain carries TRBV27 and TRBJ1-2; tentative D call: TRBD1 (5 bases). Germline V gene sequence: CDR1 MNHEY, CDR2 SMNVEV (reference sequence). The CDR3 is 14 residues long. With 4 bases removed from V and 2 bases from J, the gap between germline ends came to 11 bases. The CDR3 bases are TGTGCCAGCAGTTCATTGGCAGGGAACTATGGCTACACCTTC. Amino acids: CASSSLAGNYGYTF.

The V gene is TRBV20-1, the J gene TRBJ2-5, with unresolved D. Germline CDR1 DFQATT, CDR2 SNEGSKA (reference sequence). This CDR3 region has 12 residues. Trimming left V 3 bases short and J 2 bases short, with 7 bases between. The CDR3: CSASPTQETQYF. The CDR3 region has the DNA TGCAGTGCTAGCCCCACTCAAGAGACCCAGTACTTC.

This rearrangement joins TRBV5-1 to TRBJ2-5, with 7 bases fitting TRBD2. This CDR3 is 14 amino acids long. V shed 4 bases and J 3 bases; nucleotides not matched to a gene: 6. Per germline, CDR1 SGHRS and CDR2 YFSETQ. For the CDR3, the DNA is TGCGCCAGCAGCCCTAACAGCGGGGAAGAGACCCAGTACTTC. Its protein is CASSPNSGEETQYF.